The 30 T cell receptor beta chains listed next were all sequenced from one sample in a study of CD8 T cells in ankylosing spondylitis. No antigen has been assigned to these receptors. TCRdb re-called the 5' RACE reads through MiXCR, storing one row per CDR3 protein. The sample lists more than 250,000 distinct CDR3 sequences, 8% occurring once. Notes on the study in general: Typical of ankylosing spondylitis blood, it appeared, was a TCR beta motif of under 10 highly homologous variants.

Input material: blood, either unsorted or a sorted T cell fraction (not recorded which). The receptors originated from a male donor with ankylosing spondylitis.

This clonotype was found a few times. J is TRBJ2-6 and V is TRBV10-3, with D uncertain. V lost 3 bases and J lost 0, with 6 bases in between. Germline CDR1 ENHRY, CDR2 SYGVKD. This CDR3 region has 15 residues. CDR3 coding DNA: TGTGCCATCAGTGATGGCAACTCTGGGGCCAACGTCCTGACTTTC. Protein sequence: CAISDGNSGANVLTF.

This clonotype was counted a few times. V is TRBV12-3 or TRBV12-4 and J is TRBJ2-7, with D possibly matching TRBD2 (6 bases). Trimming took off 6 bases at V and 4 bases at J, with 13 bases between the two ends. The CDR3 totals 13 residues. DNA of the CDR3: TGTGCCAGCAGGACTCACGGGGGTTACGAGCAGTACTTC. Translation gives CASRTHGGYEQYF.

The V gene is TRBV28, the J gene TRBJ1-1, with TRBD1 as a possible D gene (5 bases). V was shortened by 3 bases and J by 6 bases, with 17 bases between the two germline ends. The CDR3 consists of 15 residues. The V gene's germline CDR1 is MDHEN and CDR2 SYDVKM. The CDR3 bases are TGTGCCAGCAGTTTCGGTGGGATCGGGACCGCTGAAGCTTTCTTT. It translates to CASSFGGIGTAEAFF. Complete variable domain (other parts from reference TRBV28 and TRBJ1-1): DVKVTQSSRYLVKRTGEKVFLECVQDMDHENMFWYRQDPGLGLRLIYFSYDVKMKEKGDIPEGYSVSREKKERFSLILESASTNQTSMYLCASSFGGIGTAEAFFGQGTRLTVV.

The sample holds many counts of this clonotype. V gene TRBV15 combines with J gene TRBJ2-7; D gene uncertain. Germline CDR1 LNHNV, CDR2 YYDKDF (reference sequence). The V end was cut by 0 bases, the J end by 6 bases, with 12 bases between. The CDR3 consists of 14 residues. The DNA of the CDR3 is TGTGCCACCAGCAGAGAAGGTCGGGTAGGCGAGCAGTACTTC. Protein: CATSREGRVGEQYF.

This sequence joins TRBV20-1 and TRBJ2-1, with 7 positions matching TRBD2. V dropped 0 bases and J dropped 0; count of bases not matched to a gene: 8. The CDR3 sequence is 17 residues long. CDR1 and CDR2 (germline): DFQATT, SNEGSKA (reference sequence). The CDR3 loop is CSARDALREFSYNEQFF. The DNA of the CDR3 is TGCAGTGCTAGAGATGCCTTGCGGGAGTTCTCCTACAATGAGCAGTTCTTC.

The sample holds a few counts of this clonotype. The chain employs TRBV20-1 and TRBJ2-7; D might be TRBD2 (7 bases). Between the trimmed V and J ends, which lost 6 bases and 4 bases, there was a span of 16 bases. CDR1 DFQATT and CDR2 SNEGSKA come from the germline V gene (reference sequence). This CDR3 spans 13 amino acids. CDR3 loop: CSAKGGAPYEQYF. The DNA of the CDR3 is TGCAGTGCGAAGGGGGGGGCGCCTTACGAGCAGTACTTC.

The chain carries TRBV25-1 and TRBJ2-5, with D perhaps matching TRBD1 (6 bases). CDR1 and CDR2 from the germline V gene are MGHDK and SYGVNS. V was clipped by 5 bases and J by 0 bases, with 37 bases between them. The length of the CDR3 is 23 residues. The CDR3 reads CASSPRGWSGQSLDPMYQETQYF. CDR3 DNA: TGTGCCAGCAGTCCCCGAGGATGGTCCGGACAGTCGCTAGACCCTATGTACCAAGAGACCCAGTACTTC.

This clonotype was counted only a few times. V is TRBV24-1 and J is TRBJ1-6, with D unresolved. The germline V and J ends were trimmed by 4 bases and 10 bases, with 19 bases remaining between them. The CDR3 is made up of 16 amino acids. Germline CDR1 reads KGHDR; CDR2 reads SFDVKD. CDR3 protein: CATSDRNGAGGSPLHF. Written as DNA, the CDR3 is TGTGCCACCAGTGACCGCAACGGTGCGGGTGGGTCACCCCTCCACTTT.

The sample holds a few counts of this clonotype. This chain links TRBV7-2 with TRBJ2-5; weak D call: TRBD2 (6 bases). The germline gives CDR1 SGHTA, CDR2 FQGNSA. CDR3 length: 13 amino acids. V lost 6 bases to trimming and J lost 4 bases, with 12 bases between them. Here the CDR3 reads CASRMTGVETQYF. The DNA of the CDR3 is TGTGCCAGCAGGATGACGGGAGTAGAGACCCAGTACTTC. Based on the CDR3 plus reference TRBV7-2 and TRBJ2-5, the full variable domain is GAGVSQSPSNKVTEKGKDVELRCDPISGHTALYWYRQSLGQGLEFLIYFQGNSAPDKSGLPSDRFSAERTGGSVSTLTIQRTQQEDSAVYLCASRMTGVETQYFGPGTRLLVL.

This clonotype was found a few times. The chain recombines TRBV7-9 with TRBJ2-5; possibly TRBD2 for D (6 bases). The ends were cut back, 10 bases at V and 2 bases at J, with 20 bases in the middle. The CDR3 runs to 15 residues. CDR1 is SEHNR and CDR2 is FQNEAQ in the germline V gene (reference sequence). CDR3 sequence reads: CANDPPWGDQETQYF. The CDR3, as DNA: TGTGCCAACGACCCACCTTGGGGGGATCAAGAGACCCAGTACTTC.

The chain uses TRBV30 and TRBJ2-3; D uncertain. The CDR3 is 13 residues long. Trimming removed 4 bases from V and 1 base from J, with 9 bases in between. Germline CDR1 GTSNPN, CDR2 SVGIG (reference sequence). The CDR3 DNA sequence: TGTGCCTGGACGGCACGACGCACAGATACGCAGTATTTT. Translated: CAWTARRTDTQYF.

This rearrangement joins TRBV11-2 to TRBJ2-2; 9 bases line up with TRBD2. Germline V gene lookup returns CDR1 SGHAT and CDR2 FQNNGV. With V trimmed by 4 bases and J by 5 bases, 17 bases remained unmatched. This CDR3 has 19 residues. The CDR3 region has the DNA TGTGCCAGCAGCTGGGGGAAACCGAAAGCGGGAGGAAAGACCGGGGAGCTGTTTTTT. The encoded protein is CASSWGKPKAGGKTGELFF.

This clonotype was counted only a few times. The chain has TRBV9 and TRBJ1-1, with D unclear. Trimming pared 4 bases from V and 6 bases from J, leaving 13 bases between. CDR1 and CDR2 from the germline V gene are SGDLS and YYNGEE. This CDR3 is 13 amino acids long. CDR3 nucleotide sequence: TGTGCCAGCAGCCCCCGACCGGGTGCTGAAGCTTTCTTT. This translates into CASSPRPGAEAFF.

In this sample, this clonotype turned up many times. The genes are TRBV7-9 and TRBJ2-7; D possibly corresponds to TRBD1 (6 bases). CDR3 length: 15 residues. The ends were cut back, 5 bases at V and 0 bases at J, with 14 bases in the middle. The germline V gene has CDR1 SEHNR and CDR2 FQNEAQ (reference sequence). CDR3 amino acids: CASSLRTAGSYEQYF. CDR3 sequence (DNA): TGTGCCAGCAGCCTTCGGACAGCCGGCTCCTACGAGCAGTACTTC.

The V and J genes are TRBV7-9 and TRBJ2-6; D gene uncertain. Germline V gene data show CDR1 as SEHNR and CDR2 as FQNEAQ (reference sequence). This CDR3 comprises 15 residues. Deletions cut 4 bases from V and 4 bases from J, with 11 bases between. The CDR3 sequence is CASSYPTAGANVLTF. CDR3 nucleotide sequence: TGTGCCAGCAGCTACCCTACCGCCGGGGCCAACGTCCTGACTTTC.

This chain links TRBV7-9 with TRBJ2-3, with D tentatively TRBD1 (5 bases). Trimming cost V 5 bases and J 1 base, with 10 bases left between them. Germline V lookup: CDR1 SEHNR, CDR2 FQNEAQ (reference sequence). The CDR3 is made up of 14 amino acids. Here the CDR3 reads CASSPKQGTDTQYF. The CDR3 nucleotides read TGTGCCAGCAGCCCGAAACAGGGCACAGATACGCAGTATTTT.

This clonotype was counted between two and nine times. V usage is TRBV5-1 and J usage is TRBJ2-7; D gene unclear. Germline V gene lookup returns CDR1 SGHRS and CDR2 YFSETQ. Trimming left V 0 bases short and J 1 base short, with 11 bases between. The CDR3 length is 15 residues. CDR3 residues: CASSLVGSQSYEQYF. Written as DNA, the CDR3 is TGCGCCAGCAGCTTGGTCGGCAGCCAATCCTACGAGCAGTACTTC.

In this sample, this clonotype turned up a few times. V and J are TRBV10-3 and TRBJ2-3; 11 nucleotides line up with TRBD2. Germline CDR1 and CDR2: ENHRY and SYGVKD. Trimming at V came to 6 bases and at J to 5 bases, leaving 4 bases not matched to a gene. CDR3 size: 14 residues. This chain's CDR3 is CAIRLGLAEDTQYF. In nucleotides, the CDR3 is TGTGCCATCAGGTTGGGACTAGCGGAAGATACGCAGTATTTT.

A few counts support this clonotype. The chain employs TRBV5-1 and TRBJ2-2, with D tentatively TRBD2 (7 bases). Trimming shortened V by 0 bases and J by 5 bases, and 14 bases separated the two germline ends. The germline V gene encodes CDR1 SGHRS and CDR2 YFSETQ. This CDR3 has 16 residues. CDR3 DNA: TGCGCCAGCAGCTTGGCCGGACAGCGGGGAACCGGGGAGCTGTTTTTT. Its translation: CASSLAGQRGTGELFF.

This clonotype showed up many times. In DNA, the CDR3 is TGCAGTGCAGAGGTACCTTCGTCGCAGTTCTTC. Residues: CSAEVPSSQFF. The chain is built from TRBV20-1 and TRBJ2-1; D is uncertain. The V and J ends lost 6 bases and 12 bases respectively, with 15 bases between them. Germline-derived CDR1 and CDR2 are DFQATT and SNEGSKA (reference sequence). The length of the CDR3 is 11 residues.

This clonotype was counted only a few times. The chain couples TRBV20-1 to TRBJ2-1; D tentatively reads TRBD1 or TRBD2 (5 bases each). The CDR3 has 12 amino acids. Trimming stripped 5 bases from V and 10 bases from J, with 15 bases between. Germline assignment: CDR1 DFQATT and CDR2 SNEGSKA (reference sequence). As DNA, the CDR3 is TGCAGTGCTGGGGACCCCGACGGGGAGCAGTTCTTC. This encodes CSAGDPDGEQFF.

This clonotype occurred a few times. The rearrangement joins TRBV15 to TRBJ2-1, with 7 bases fitting TRBD2. The V gene end was trimmed by 4 bases and the J gene end by 0 bases; junction bases not matched to a gene: 6. From germline, CDR1 is LNHNV and CDR2 YYDKDF (reference sequence). This CDR3 has 16 amino acids. The CDR3 region has the DNA TGTGCCACCAGCACAAGCGGCGGGAGCTCCTACAATGAGCAGTTCTTC. Protein: CATSTSGGSSYNEQFF.

This clonotype appeared a few times. The gene calls are TRBV2 and TRBJ2-1, with a possible D match to TRBD1 (5 bases). The CDR3 sequence is 16 residues long. Trimming pared 3 bases from V and 0 bases from J, leaving 12 bases between. CDR1 and CDR2 (germline): SNHLY, FYNNEI. Here the CDR3 reads CASSDRVLSSYNEQFF. The CDR3 DNA is TGTGCCAGCAGTGACAGGGTTCTTAGCTCCTACAATGAGCAGTTCTTC.

There are a few counts of this clonotype. This chain uses TRBV5-1 with TRBJ2-3; D is uncertain. CDR3 size: 13 residues. Trimming shortened V by 5 bases and J by 4 bases, and 11 bases separated the two germline ends. Germline values: CDR1 SGHRS, CDR2 YFSETQ. Here the CDR3 reads CASRRFPPDTQYF. Here the CDR3 DNA reads TGCGCCAGCAGACGTTTCCCCCCAGATACGCAGTATTTT.

The chain recombines TRBV6-5 with TRBJ1-4, with D hard to call. The V gene lost 6 bases and the J gene lost 10 bases, with 12 bases spanning the gap. Germline CDR1 MNHEY, CDR2 SVGAGI. The CDR3 has 12 residues. The CDR3 bases are TGTGCCAGCAGACATGAATTAGGAAAACTGTTTTTT. Encoded protein: CASRHELGKLFF.

This clonotype was counted only a few times. V and J are TRBV7-9 and TRBJ2-1, with D possibly called TRBD1 or TRBD2 (6 bases each). The CDR3 is made up of 13 amino acids. V was pared by 11 bases and J by 9 bases, with 20 bases between. CDR1 is SEHNR and CDR2 is FQNEAQ in the germline V gene (reference sequence). Here the CDR3 reads CASYLGGAGEQFF. The CDR3 region has the DNA TGTGCCTCCTATCTGGGGGGCGCGGGTGAGCAGTTCTTC.

There are many counts of this clonotype. This rearrangement joins TRBV7-9 to TRBJ2-5; maybe TRBD1 (5 bases). This CDR3 region has 13 residues. CDR1 and CDR2 from the germline V gene are SEHNR and FQNEAQ (reference sequence). V dropped 10 bases and J dropped 7 bases, with 19 bases sitting between them. The CDR3 sequence: CATVGARDGTQYF. The DNA for the CDR3 is TGTGCCACCGTTGGGGCTAGGGATGGGACCCAGTACTTC.

This clonotype occurred a few times. This chain links TRBV29-1 with TRBJ1-5, with a tentative D call TRBD1 (5 bases). The germline V gene has CDR1 SQVTM and CDR2 ANQGSEA. The CDR3 is 12 residues long. The V end lost 6 bases, the J end lost 9 bases, and 15 bases lay between the germline ends. CDR3 region: CSVWTEGWPQHF. The CDR3 region has the DNA TGCAGCGTATGGACGGAGGGGTGGCCCCAGCATTTT.

The chain combines TRBV4-2 with TRBJ2-5, with 12 bases identical to TRBD2. The CDR3 sequence is 16 residues long. J gave up 6 bases and V 1 base, and 6 bases lay outside the gene matches. Looked up from germline, CDR1 is LGHNA and CDR2 is YNFKEQ. The CDR3 region is CASSQARLAGEQTQYF. Written as DNA, the CDR3 is TGTGCCAGCAGCCAAGCCAGACTAGCGGGAGAACAGACCCAGTACTTC.

The rearrangement uses TRBV19 and TRBJ2-1; the D gene is possibly TRBD2 (5 bases). Trimming removed 0 bases from V and 7 bases from J, with 19 bases in between. The length of the CDR3 is 17 residues. The germline V gene has CDR1 LNHDA and CDR2 SQIVND (reference sequence). CDR3 loop: CASSIDLGGSILNEQFF. The CDR3, as DNA: TGTGCCAGTAGTATAGATCTGGGCGGGTCAATTTTGAATGAGCAGTTCTTC.